The clone carrying this TCR beta chain was counted at least ten times. Its antigen remains unknown. Preparation of the TCRbeta library used unique molecular identifiers. In TCRdb, the PCR reads were re-called with MiXCR into one record per CDR3 protein. The sample yields under 400,000 distinct CDR3 sequences, 20% to 30% seen once. The sample comes from a study of T-cell reconstitution after alpha-beta-depleted transplantation in children. General study points: Once a year had passed after transplant, T-cell counts and diversity came mostly from newly produced T cells.

CDR3 length: 16 amino acids. The germline CDR1 and CDR2 sequences are SGHRS and YFSETQ. The V end was cut by 1 base, the J end by 0 bases, with 11 bases between. The genes are TRBV5-1 and TRBJ2-1; D call uncertain. The TCR originated in a male patient aged 10-17 years who had a stem cell transplant for acute lymphoblastic leukemia, so the T cells may come from the graft donor. Sequences were derived from PBMCs, mostly from graft donor cells, sampled 180 days after TCRalphabeta/CD19-depleted stem cell transplant. The CDR3 loop is CASSLKSSSSYNEQFF. CDR3 nucleotides: TGCGCCAGCAGCTTGAAGTCTTCTAGCTCCTACAATGAGCAGTTCTTC.